The source of this T cell receptor (beta chain) is a study of cytomegalovirus exposure and HLA in healthy donors. The study's findings and limits: One later analysis reportedly identified an Asian-associated ancestry cluster that showed fewer N-insertions than the approximately 700-donor mean. Exclusion as indistinguishable affected some V segments, including TRBV6-2 and TRBV6-3.

The V and J ends lost 4 bases and 7 bases, in that order; junction bases with no gene match: 17. The CDR3 is made up of 20 amino acids. CDR1 is SGHRS, CDR2 YFSETQ, per germline. In the PCR, 60 Vbeta and 13 Jbeta primers were used. Profiled with immunoSEQ multiplex PCR; TCRdb holds only in-frame clones, not every one. The sample holds around 170,000 clones, about four fifths seen once. In regard to this clone: Its specificity is unknown.

The chain recombines TRBV5-1 with TRBJ2-1, with TRBD2 matching 16 bases. This clonotype was obtained from a woman aged 45-65 years in good health and CMV-seronegative. The sequencing sample was made of PBMCs. In nucleotides, the CDR3 is TGCGCCAGCAGCCCTCAGTTGGTGGGGACTAGCGGGGGGGCCGCTAATGAGCAGTTCTTC. Protein product: CASSPQLVGTSGGAANEQFF.